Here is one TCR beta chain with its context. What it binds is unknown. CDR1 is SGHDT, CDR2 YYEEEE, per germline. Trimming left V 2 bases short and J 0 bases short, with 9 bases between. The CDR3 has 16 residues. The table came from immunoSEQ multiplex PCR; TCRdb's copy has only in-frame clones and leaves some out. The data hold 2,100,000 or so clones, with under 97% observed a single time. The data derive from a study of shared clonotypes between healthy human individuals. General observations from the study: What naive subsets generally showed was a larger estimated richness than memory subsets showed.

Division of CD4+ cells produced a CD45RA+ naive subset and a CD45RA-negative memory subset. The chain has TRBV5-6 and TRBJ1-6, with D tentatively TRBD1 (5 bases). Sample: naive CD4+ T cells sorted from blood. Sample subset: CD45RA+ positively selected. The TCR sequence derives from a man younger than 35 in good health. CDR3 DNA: TGTGCCAGCAGCTTACCAGGGAGCTCCTATAATTCACCCCTCCACTTT. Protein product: CASSLPGSSYNSPLHF.